Listed here is a single T cell receptor (beta chain). This clone was seen more than once but under ten times. Its cognate antigen has yet to be identified. The sample holds no much larger clone one base away, and base qualities are not on file. The data originate from a study of blood T cell repertoires in COVID-19 (dated by TCRdb to about 2020). Looking at the study overall: Samples covering the acute and convalescent phases of COVID-19 were provided by collaborators in the United States, Italy and Spain. The material from the prospective study consisted of cDNA or gDNA derived from T cells, B-cell-depleted T cells, or PBMCs. The dataset comprised deeply sampled blood TCRbeta repertoires from subjects exposed to, actively infected with, or recovered from COVID-19. A freely available public database, intended as a resource for researchers studying the immune response to SARS-CoV-2, is where the repertoires were released. The samples were drawn from the first 160 participants of the ongoing ImmuneRACE study and from roughly 1,300 subjects provided by 6 global collaborators. A de-identified subject ID, COVID-19 status, age in years and sex were almost always included in the sample metadata. Where HLA class I and class II types were available, the types were taken from metadata supplied by the sample provider, not from assay-based typing.

What the research found in general, with its limitations: Clinical and demographic metadata were provided uncurated, with the amount varying by source and participant.

One collaborating source in Seattle enrolled patients during active infection and followed them longitudinally through the course of disease. The collaborating institutions used their own protocols to collect whole blood in K2EDTA tubes. For TCRbeta analysis, collaborators shipped samples as frozen whole blood, isolated PBMCs, or DNA extracted from either of those sample types. At the junction V is shortened by 8 bases and J by 2 bases, with 7 bases in between. Counted from cysteine to phenylalanine, this CDR3 has 13 amino acids. Only CDR3 DNA remains: 39 bases, in frame from the first base. The immunoSEQ Assay, a bias-controlled multiplex PCR, was used to amplify TCRbeta CDR3 regions from genomic DNA. For the original study's pipeline: Nucleated cell counts per sample were estimated from amplification of reference gene primers within the assay. Sequence reads were collapsed and filtered to measure the absolute abundance of every unique TCRbeta CDR3 rearrangement. For each sample, productive Simpson clonality was calculated as the square root of Simpson's diversity index across productive rearrangements. TCRdb re-hosts the immuneACCESS table, in-frame sequences only. Its copies lack some clones; in the studies checked, an unresolved V gene accounts for under half of them, and the cause for the rest is not known. V, J and clone size are taken as reported in that table, and D and trimming were inferred from the DNA itself. This sample has roughly 100,000 clones in its table, and about nine tenths of those were observed once. Clones ranked in the top ten supply approximately 5.6% of the sample.

Material for sequencing was peripheral blood. This receptor was obtained from a woman aged 50 to 60 with COVID-19, enrolled during active disease. Recombination linked TRBV12-3 or TRBV12-4 to TRBJ2-6; the D gene cannot be named for sure. The DNA sequence is given as TGTGCCAGCGCTGGGCCTGGGGCCAACGTCCTGACTTTC. The translation is CASAGPGANVLTF.